This T cell receptor beta chain was observed in a study of graft-versus-host responses after intestinal transplantation. Study details: Multivisceral, liver-intestinal, or isolated intestinal transplants were given to recipients.

Regarding this clone: Its cognate antigen is unknown.

Germline V lookup: CDR1 SNHLY, CDR2 FYNNEI. With V trimmed by 5 bases and J by 0 bases, 1 base remained unmatched. This CDR3 region has 16 residues. Whole-study findings and limits: Some GvH clones were seen earlier in gut or blood, suggesting intestinal origin. Allografts from individuals with graft-donor T cell macrochimerism displayed high graft-versus-host to host-versus-graft clonal ratios. Early post-transplant HvG declines showed an association with peak circulating GvH clone levels.

Profiled with immunoSEQ multiplex PCR; TCRdb holds only in-frame clones, not every one. In the table there are 90,000 to 120,000 clones, roughly 87% of which are singletons. The TCR originated in a human donor who received an intestinal transplant. V gene TRBV2 combines with J gene TRBJ2-3; 14 nucleotides align to TRBD2. This specimen consisted of unstimulated CD4+ T cells sorted from spleen or lymph node cells, obtained before intestinal transplant. The CDR3 coding sequence is TGTGCCAGCAGTAGACTAGCGGGGGGGAGCACAGATACGCAGTATTTT. It is translated as CASSRLAGGSTDTQYF.